The source of this T cell receptor beta chain is a study of T cell repertoires in cytomegalovirus infection. Study at large: Indications came from public TCR beta signatures; they pointed to CMV infection and to a matching HLA type. Study outcomes and limitations: Of the TCR beta families, the public ones yielded a cumulative frequency that identified carriers of CMV plus the relevant HLA. Predominance within the ex vivo response was attributable to HLA-C-restricted CMV-specific TCR beta clonotypes.

V lost 5 bases and J lost 5; bases outside the gene matches: 8. The CDR3 consists of 15 residues. Germline V gives CDR1 SNHLY, CDR2 FYNNEI. This clonotype was detected ten times or more. Its antigen is undetermined. TCRdb re-derived calls from the reads in MiXCR, one entry per CDR3 protein. This sample carries 270,000 or so distinct CDR3 sequences, 15% to 20% of them seen once, and the ten largest clones take more than 45%. The rearrangement joins TRBV2 to TRBJ1-4, with 7 bases matching TRBD1. Sequenced: CD8+ T cells from PBMCs. The clonotype originates from a human donor in good health (CMV status not recorded). Some clones in this sample may be carry-over from other donors' samples. The CDR3 sequence is CASSLRGQKNEKLFF. CDR3 coding DNA: TGTGCCAGCAGTCTAAGGGGACAGAAGAATGAAAAACTGTTTTTT.